A single T cell receptor beta chain is shown here with its context. Its antigen remains unknown. The CDR3 length is 15 residues. Germline values: CDR1 SGHTA, CDR2 FQGNSA. V lost 3 bases, J lost 1 base, and 12 bases lay in between. Sequencing used immunoSEQ multiplex PCR; TCRdb keeps in-frame clones, though not all of them. The sample comprises approximately 2,000,000 clones, about nine tenths of which are singletons, and about 0.36% rests with the top ten. The record originates from a study of shared clonotypes between healthy human individuals. Study conclusions and caveats: Few donors limited the genetic and exposure-history diversity represented. Only blood was sampled, and tissue TCR repertoires likely differ from blood ones.

V is TRBV7-2 and J is TRBJ2-5, with D perhaps assigned TRBD1 or TRBD2 (5 bases each). The origin of this receptor is a man aged 18 to 35 in good health. Some clones in this sample may be carry-over from other donors' samples. The sequenced sample was naive CD4+ T cells from PBMCs. Noted subset: CD45RA+ positively selected. The CDR3, as DNA: TGTGCCAGCAGCTTCCGTCGGGGCGGCCAAGAGACCCAGTACTTC. This sequence encodes CASSFRRGGQETQYF.